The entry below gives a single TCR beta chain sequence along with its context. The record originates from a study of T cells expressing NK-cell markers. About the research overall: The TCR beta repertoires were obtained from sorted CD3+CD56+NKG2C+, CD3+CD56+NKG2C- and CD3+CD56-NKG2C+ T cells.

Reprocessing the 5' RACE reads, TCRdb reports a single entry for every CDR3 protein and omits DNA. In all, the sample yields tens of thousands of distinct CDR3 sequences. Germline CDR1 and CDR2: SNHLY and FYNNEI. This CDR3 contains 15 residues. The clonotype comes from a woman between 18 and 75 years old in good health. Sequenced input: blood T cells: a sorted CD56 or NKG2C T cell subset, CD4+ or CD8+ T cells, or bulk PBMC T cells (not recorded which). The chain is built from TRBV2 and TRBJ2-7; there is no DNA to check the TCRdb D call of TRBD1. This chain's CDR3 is CASSERRRQDYEQYF.